The 4 T cell receptor beta chains below all came from one sample that was sequenced in a study of CXCR3-negative and CXCR3-positive naive CD8 T cells. cDNA libraries for TRB were generated by 5' RACE incorporating UMI labels. TCRdb re-called the 5' RACE reads and shows each CDR3 protein once, DNA omitted. In total, the table holds 35,000 to 40,000 distinct CDR3 sequences. The specimen sequenced was memory CD8+ T cells from blood. Source of these receptors: a human donor in good health. Some clones in this sample may be carry-over from other donors' samples.

This sequence joins TRBV14 and TRBJ2-7; lacking DNA, the TRBD1 call made by TCRdb goes unchecked. The CDR3 contains 16 residues. Germline V CDR1 and CDR2: SGHDN, FVKESK. The CDR3 here is CASSQDLDRGLYEQYF.

This chain connects TRBV29-1 to TRBJ2-2; the TRBD1 assignment by TCRdb is unverifiable without DNA. Germline V gene data show CDR1 as SQVTM and CDR2 as ANQGSEA. The CDR3 length is 17 residues. The CDR3 sequence is CSVTIYPGGFEAGELFF.

This clonotype is medium-sized by frequency. The CDR3 here is CSARDHRVDHQPQHF. The rearrangement joins TRBV20-1 to TRBJ1-5. In germline, CDR1 is DFQATT, CDR2 SNEGSKA (reference sequence). The CDR3 is 15 residues long.

CDR3 in amino acids: CATSYGPGVGEQFF. The chain combines TRBV7-3 with TRBJ2-1; the TCRdb D gene call, TRBD1, has no DNA to confirm it. Germline-derived CDR1 and CDR2 are SGHTA and FQGTGA. The length of the CDR3 is 14 residues.